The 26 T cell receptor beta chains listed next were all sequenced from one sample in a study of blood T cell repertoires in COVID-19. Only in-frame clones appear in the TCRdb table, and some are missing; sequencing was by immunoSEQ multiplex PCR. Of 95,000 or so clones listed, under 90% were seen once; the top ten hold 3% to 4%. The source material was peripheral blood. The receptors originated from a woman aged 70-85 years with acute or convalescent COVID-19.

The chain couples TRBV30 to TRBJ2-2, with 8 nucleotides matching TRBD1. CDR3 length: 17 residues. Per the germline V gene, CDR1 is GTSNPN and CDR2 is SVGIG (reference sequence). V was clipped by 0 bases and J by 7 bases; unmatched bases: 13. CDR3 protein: CAWSVRPGTGGNGELFF. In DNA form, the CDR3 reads TGTGCCTGGAGTGTACGGCCCGGGACAGGAGGAAACGGGGAGCTGTTTTTT.

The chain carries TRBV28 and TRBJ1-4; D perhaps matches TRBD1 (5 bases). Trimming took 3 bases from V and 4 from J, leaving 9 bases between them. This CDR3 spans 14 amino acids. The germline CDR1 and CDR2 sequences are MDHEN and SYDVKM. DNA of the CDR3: TGTGCCAGCAGTTTTTATCAGGGTAATGAAAAACTGTTTTTT. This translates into CASSFYQGNEKLFF.

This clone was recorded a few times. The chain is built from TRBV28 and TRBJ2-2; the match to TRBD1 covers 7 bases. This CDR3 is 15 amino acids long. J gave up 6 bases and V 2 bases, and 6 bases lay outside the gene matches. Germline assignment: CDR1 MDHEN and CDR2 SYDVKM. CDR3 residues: CASSLGSQGSGELFF. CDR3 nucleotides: TGTGCCAGCAGTTTAGGCTCACAGGGGTCCGGGGAGCTGTTTTTT.

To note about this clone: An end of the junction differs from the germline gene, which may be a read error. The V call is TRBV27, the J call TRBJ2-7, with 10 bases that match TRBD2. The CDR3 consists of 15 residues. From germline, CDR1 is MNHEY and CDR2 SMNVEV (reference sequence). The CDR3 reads CASTLAAGGPYEQYF. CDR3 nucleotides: TGTGCCAGCACTTTAGCAGCGGGAGGGCCCTACGAGCAGTACTTC.

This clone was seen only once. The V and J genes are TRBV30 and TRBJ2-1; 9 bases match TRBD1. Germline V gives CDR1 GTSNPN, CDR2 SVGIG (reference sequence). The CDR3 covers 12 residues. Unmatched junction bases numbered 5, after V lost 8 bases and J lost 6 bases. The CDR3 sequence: CARGQGGNEQFF. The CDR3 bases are TGTGCCCGGGGACAGGGAGGCAATGAGCAGTTCTTC.

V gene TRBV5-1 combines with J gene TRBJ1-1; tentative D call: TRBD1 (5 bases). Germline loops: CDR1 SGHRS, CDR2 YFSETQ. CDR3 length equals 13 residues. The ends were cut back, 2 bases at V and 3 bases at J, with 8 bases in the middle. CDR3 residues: CASSFRADTEAFF. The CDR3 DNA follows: TGCGCCAGCAGCTTCAGGGCGGACACTGAAGCTTTCTTT.

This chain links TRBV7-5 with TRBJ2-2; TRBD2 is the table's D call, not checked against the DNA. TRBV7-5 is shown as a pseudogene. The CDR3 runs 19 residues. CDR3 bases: TGTGCCAGAAGCTTATCCCCTGGACTAGCGGGACTAAACACCGGGGAGCTGTTTTTT. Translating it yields CARSLSPGLAGLNTGELFF.

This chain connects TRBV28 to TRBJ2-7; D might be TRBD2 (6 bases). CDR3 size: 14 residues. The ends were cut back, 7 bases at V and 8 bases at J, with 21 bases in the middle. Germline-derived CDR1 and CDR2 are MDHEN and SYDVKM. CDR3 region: CASTTGRGGVQQYV. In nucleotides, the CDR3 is TGTGCCAGCACCACCGGGCGGGGTGGCGTCCAGCAGTACGTC.

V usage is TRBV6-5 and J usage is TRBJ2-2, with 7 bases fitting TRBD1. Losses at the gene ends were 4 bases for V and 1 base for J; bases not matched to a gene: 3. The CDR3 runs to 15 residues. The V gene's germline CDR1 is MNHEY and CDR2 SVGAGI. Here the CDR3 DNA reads TGTGCCAGCAGTTCCGGGACAGAGAACACCGGGGAGCTGTTTTTT. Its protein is CASSSGTENTGELFF.

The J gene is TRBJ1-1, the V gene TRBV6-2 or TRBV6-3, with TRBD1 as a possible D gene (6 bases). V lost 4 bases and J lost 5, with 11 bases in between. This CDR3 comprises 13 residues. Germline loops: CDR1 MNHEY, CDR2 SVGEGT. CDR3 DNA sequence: TGTGCCAGCAGTTCACAAACAGGGACTGAAGCTTTCTTT. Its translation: CASSSQTGTEAFF.

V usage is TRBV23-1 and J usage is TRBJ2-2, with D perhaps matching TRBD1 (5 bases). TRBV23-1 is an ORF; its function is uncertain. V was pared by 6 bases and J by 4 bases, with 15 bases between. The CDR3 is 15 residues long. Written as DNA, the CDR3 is TGCGCCAGCAGCCTCGGACGTCAGGGCACCGGGGAGCTGTTTTTT. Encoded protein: CASSLGRQGTGELFF.

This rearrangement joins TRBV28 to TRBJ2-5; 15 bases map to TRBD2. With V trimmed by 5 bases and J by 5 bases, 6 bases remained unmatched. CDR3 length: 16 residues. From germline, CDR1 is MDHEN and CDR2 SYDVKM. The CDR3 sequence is CASSPAGLAGGETQYF. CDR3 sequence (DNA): TGTGCCAGCAGTCCGGCTGGACTAGCGGGAGGGGAGACCCAGTACTTC.

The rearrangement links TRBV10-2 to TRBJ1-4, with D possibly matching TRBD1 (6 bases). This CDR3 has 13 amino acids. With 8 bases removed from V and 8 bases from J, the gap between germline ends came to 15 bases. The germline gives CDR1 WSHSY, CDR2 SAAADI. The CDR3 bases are TGCGCCAGCGGGGGCCAACGAGGGGAAAAACTGTTTTTT. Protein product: CASGGQRGEKLFF.

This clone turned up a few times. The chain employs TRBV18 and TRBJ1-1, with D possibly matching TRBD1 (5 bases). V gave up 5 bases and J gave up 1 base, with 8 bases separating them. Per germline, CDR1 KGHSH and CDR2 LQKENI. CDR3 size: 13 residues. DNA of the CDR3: TGTGCCAGCTCAGCCGGACAGAACACTGAAGCTTTCTTT. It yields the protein CASSAGQNTEAFF.

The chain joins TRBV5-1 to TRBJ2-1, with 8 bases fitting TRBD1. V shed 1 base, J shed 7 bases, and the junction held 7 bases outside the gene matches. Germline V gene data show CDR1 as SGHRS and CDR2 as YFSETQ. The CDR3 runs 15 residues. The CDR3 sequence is CASSLTGQGYNEQFF. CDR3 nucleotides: TGCGCCAGCAGCTTGACAGGACAGGGTTATAATGAGCAGTTCTTC.

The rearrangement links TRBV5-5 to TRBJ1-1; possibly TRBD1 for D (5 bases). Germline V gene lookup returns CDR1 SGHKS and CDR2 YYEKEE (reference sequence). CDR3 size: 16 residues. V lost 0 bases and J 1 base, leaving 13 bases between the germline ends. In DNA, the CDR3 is TGTGCCAGCAGCTTGGTTGCAGGGATTTCGAACACTGAAGCTTTCTTT. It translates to CASSLVAGISNTEAFF.

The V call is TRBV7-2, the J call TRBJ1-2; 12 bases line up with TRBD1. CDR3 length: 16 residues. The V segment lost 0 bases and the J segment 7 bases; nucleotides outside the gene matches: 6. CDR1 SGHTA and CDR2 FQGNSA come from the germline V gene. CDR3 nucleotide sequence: TGTGCCAGCAGCTTAGCCCGGGGACAGGGGGCGTCTGGCTACACCTTC. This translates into CASSLARGQGASGYTF.

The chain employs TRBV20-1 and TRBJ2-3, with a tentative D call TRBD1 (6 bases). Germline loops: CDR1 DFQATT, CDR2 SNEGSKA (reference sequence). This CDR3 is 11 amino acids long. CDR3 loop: CRPGGTDTQYF. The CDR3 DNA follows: TGCAGACCAGGGGGCACAGATACGCAGTATTTT.

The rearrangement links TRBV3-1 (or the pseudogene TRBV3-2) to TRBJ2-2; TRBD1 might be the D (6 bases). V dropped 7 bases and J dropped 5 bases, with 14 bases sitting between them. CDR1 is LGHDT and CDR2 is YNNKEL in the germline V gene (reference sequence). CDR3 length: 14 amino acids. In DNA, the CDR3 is TGTGCCAGCAAAATTACAGGGCGTACCGGGGAGCTGTTTTTT. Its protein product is CASKITGRTGELFF.

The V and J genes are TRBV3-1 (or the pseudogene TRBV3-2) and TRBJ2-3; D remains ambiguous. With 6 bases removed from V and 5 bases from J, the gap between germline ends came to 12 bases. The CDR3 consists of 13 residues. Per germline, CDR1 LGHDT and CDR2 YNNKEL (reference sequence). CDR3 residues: CASRREPQDTQYF. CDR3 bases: TGTGCCAGCAGGCGCGAACCTCAAGATACGCAGTATTTT.

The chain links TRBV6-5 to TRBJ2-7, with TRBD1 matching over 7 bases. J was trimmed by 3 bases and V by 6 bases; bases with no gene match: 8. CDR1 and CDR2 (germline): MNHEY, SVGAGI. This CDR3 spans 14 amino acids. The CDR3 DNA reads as TGTGCCAGCAGATCTAACAGGGGAGACTACGAGCAGTACTTC. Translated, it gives CASRSNRGDYEQYF.

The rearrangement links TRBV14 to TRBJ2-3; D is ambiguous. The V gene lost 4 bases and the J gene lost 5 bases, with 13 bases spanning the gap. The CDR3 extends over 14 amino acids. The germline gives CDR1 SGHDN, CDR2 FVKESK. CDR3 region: CASSPTHTGDTQYF. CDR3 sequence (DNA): TGTGCCAGCAGCCCGACTCACACGGGAGATACGCAGTATTTT.

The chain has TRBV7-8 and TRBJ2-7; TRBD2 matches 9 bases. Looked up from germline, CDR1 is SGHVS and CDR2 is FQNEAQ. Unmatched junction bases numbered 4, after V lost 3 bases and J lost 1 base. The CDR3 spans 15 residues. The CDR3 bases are TGTGCCAGCAGCTTGTCTAGCGGGGTTTCCTACGAGCAGTACGTC. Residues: CASSLSSGVSYEQYV.

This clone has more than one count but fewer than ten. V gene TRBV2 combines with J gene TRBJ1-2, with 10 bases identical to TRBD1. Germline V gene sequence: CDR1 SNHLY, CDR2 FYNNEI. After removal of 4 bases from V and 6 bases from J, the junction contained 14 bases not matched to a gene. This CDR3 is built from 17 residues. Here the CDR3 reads CASSVSGQGVSVHGYTF. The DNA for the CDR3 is TGTGCCAGCAGTGTTTCCGGACAGGGGGTGTCTGTACATGGCTACACCTTC.

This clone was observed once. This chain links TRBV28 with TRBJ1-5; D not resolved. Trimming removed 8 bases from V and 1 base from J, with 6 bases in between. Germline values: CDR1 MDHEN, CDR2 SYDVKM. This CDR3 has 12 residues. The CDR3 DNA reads TGTGCCAGCTTACGGAGCAATCAGCCCCAGCATTTT. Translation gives CASLRSNQPQHF.

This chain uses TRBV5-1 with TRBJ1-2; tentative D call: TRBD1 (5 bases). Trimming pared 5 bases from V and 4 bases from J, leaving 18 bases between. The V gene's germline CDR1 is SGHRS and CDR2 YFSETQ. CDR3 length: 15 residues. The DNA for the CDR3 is TGCGCCAGCAGGGGTGGATCAGGGATTGGCTATGGCTACACCTTC. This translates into CASRGGSGIGYGYTF.